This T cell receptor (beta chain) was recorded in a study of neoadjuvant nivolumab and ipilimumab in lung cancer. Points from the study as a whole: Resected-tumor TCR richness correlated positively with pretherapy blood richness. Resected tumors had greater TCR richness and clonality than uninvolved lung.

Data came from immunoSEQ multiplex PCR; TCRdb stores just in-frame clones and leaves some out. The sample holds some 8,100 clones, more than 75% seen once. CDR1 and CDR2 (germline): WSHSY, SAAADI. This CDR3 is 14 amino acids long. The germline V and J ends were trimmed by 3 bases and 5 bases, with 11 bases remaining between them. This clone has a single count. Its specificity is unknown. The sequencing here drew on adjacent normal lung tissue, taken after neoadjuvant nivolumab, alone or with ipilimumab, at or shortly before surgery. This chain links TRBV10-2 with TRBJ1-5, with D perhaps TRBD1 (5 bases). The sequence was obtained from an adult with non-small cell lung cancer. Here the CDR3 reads CASSEAGRDQPQHF. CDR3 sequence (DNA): TGCGCCAGCAGTGAAGCAGGGCGGGATCAGCCCCAGCATTTT.